One sample yielded the 15 T cell receptor beta chains listed below, sequenced in a study of OX40 agonist ivuxolimab in advanced cancers. Libraries were prepared by immunoSEQ multiplex PCR; TCRdb keeps only in-frame clonotypes and omits some of them. The sample has fewer than 85,000 clones; around 92% are singletons. This material consisted of CD4+ or CD8+ T cells sorted from blood, taken in a trial of the OX40 agonist ivuxolimab. These receptors all come from an adult with an advanced solid tumor such as melanoma, head and neck, liver or kidney cancer.

The V call is TRBV5-1, the J call TRBJ2-1, with 7 positions matching TRBD2. CDR3 size: 16 residues. The germline V gene has CDR1 SGHRS and CDR2 YFSETQ. The trim removed 2 bases at V and 0 bases at J, leaving 5 bases unmatched. The DNA of the CDR3 is TGCGCCAGCAGCTTCGGAGCGGGGAGCTCCTACAATGAGCAGTTCTTC. As protein: CASSFGAGSSYNEQFF.

The V and J genes are TRBV7-9 and TRBJ2-1; possibly TRBD1 or TRBD2 for D (5 bases each). Trimming cost V 3 bases and J 9 bases, with 15 bases left between them. The CDR3 runs 14 residues. The V gene's germline CDR1 is SEHNR and CDR2 FQNEAQ (reference sequence). This chain's CDR3 is CASSFGTVSGEQFF. The CDR3 DNA is TGTGCCAGCAGCTTCGGGACGGTCTCGGGTGAGCAGTTCTTC.

J is TRBJ2-5 and V is TRBV30; no definite D call. Per germline, CDR1 GTSNPN and CDR2 SVGIG (reference sequence). Trimming cost V 5 bases and J 0 bases, with 7 bases left between them. The CDR3 contains 12 residues. CDR3 DNA: TGTGCCTGGGCACGGGACCAAGAGACCCAGTACTTC. Amino acid sequence: CAWARDQETQYF.

This clone has more than one count but fewer than ten. The rearrangement joins TRBV20-1 to TRBJ1-1; D is unclear. The CDR3 runs 8 residues. V was clipped by 2 bases and J by 10 bases, with 2 bases between them. From germline, CDR1 is DFQATT and CDR2 SNEGSKA (reference sequence). The CDR3 nucleotides are TGCAGTGCTAGATTAGCTTTCTTT. Its protein is CSARLAFF.

The CDR3 region has the DNA TGTGCCAGCAGGAACCCGGCGAGCTCCTATAATTCACCCCTCCACTTT. Its protein is CASRNPASSYNSPLHF. The V and J genes are TRBV2 and TRBJ1-6; no clear D gene. The CDR3 runs 16 residues. Germline V gene lookup returns CDR1 SNHLY and CDR2 FYNNEI. The V end was cut by 6 bases, the J end by 0 bases, with 12 bases between.

This clone was observed once. The chain has TRBV6-5 and TRBJ1-3; D gene unclear. The CDR3 runs 11 residues. Deletions cut 6 bases from V and 8 bases from J, with 8 bases between. Per the germline V gene, CDR1 is MNHEY and CDR2 is SVGAGI. The CDR3 coding sequence is TGTGCCAGCAGCCCCTCCCACACCATATATTTT. Translated: CASSPSHTIYF.

For the CDR3, the DNA is TGTGCCAGCAGTTTATGGGGGCATTCCTACGAGCAGTACTTC. Residues: CASSLWGHSYEQYF. V gene TRBV28 combines with J gene TRBJ2-7; TRBD1 might be the D (5 bases). This CDR3 comprises 14 residues. From germline, CDR1 is MDHEN and CDR2 SYDVKM. Trimming shortened V by 0 bases and J by 1 base, and 7 bases separated the two germline ends.

The chain has TRBV19 and TRBJ2-3, with D possibly matching TRBD2 (7 bases). V shed 1 base and J shed 2 bases, with 13 bases lying between them. Germline CDR1 LNHDA, CDR2 SQIVND (reference sequence). The CDR3 has 16 amino acids. CDR3 nucleotide sequence: TGTGCCAGTAGTATAGTACGGGGGGCTGTCACAGATACGCAGTATTTT. Translated: CASSIVRGAVTDTQYF.

This rearrangement joins TRBV18 to TRBJ2-7; 11 bases agree with TRBD2. CDR1 is KGHSH, CDR2 LQKENI, per germline. J lost 7 bases, V lost 6 bases, and 8 bases had no gene match. This CDR3 is 14 amino acids long. The CDR3 nucleotides read TGTGCCAGCTCCGCACTAGCGGGGGCTGGGGAGCAGTACTTC. It specifies CASSALAGAGEQYF.

J is TRBJ2-6 and V is TRBV10-3; 8 positions match TRBD2. Germline CDR1 is ENHRY and CDR2 is SYGVKD. The CDR3 extends over 18 amino acids. V shed 3 bases and J 0 bases; nucleotides not matched to a gene: 7. CDR3 region: CAISDRGGEPSGANVLTF. DNA for the CDR3: TGTGCCATCAGTGACCGGGGGGGGGAGCCCTCTGGGGCCAACGTCCTGACTTTC.

This clone was detected only once. The chain carries TRBV11-3 and TRBJ1-4; D may be TRBD1 (6 bases). Trimming cost V 5 bases and J 5 bases, with 15 bases left between them. This CDR3 spans 15 amino acids. Germline V gene lookup returns CDR1 SGHNT and CDR2 YENEEA. The CDR3 DNA sequence: TGTGCCAGCAGCCCTGGAAGGGGGTCAAATGAAAAACTGTTTTTT. Its translation: CASSPGRGSNEKLFF.

This chain uses TRBV6-6 with TRBJ1-2, with 8 nucleotides matching TRBD1. CDR3 length: 15 residues. In germline, CDR1 is MNHNY, CDR2 SVGAGI (reference sequence). Trimming cost V 5 bases and J 4 bases; bases outside gene matches: 9. The DNA of the CDR3 is TGTGCCAGCAGTCAGGGGACAGGTGGGAGCTATGGCTACACCTTC. Protein product: CASSQGTGGSYGYTF.

The genes are TRBV10-3 and TRBJ2-1; possibly TRBD2 for D (6 bases). Germline assignment: CDR1 ENHRY and CDR2 SYGVKD. V shed 4 bases and J shed 2 bases, with 18 bases lying between them. The CDR3 runs to 17 residues. CDR3 protein: CAISGASATAPYNEQFF. The CDR3 nucleotides read TGTGCCATCAGTGGTGCTAGCGCCACAGCCCCCTACAATGAGCAGTTCTTC.

This clone was counted once. The V and J genes are TRBV11-3 and TRBJ2-3; 7 positions agree with TRBD2. The germline V gene encodes CDR1 SGHNT and CDR2 YENEEA. The CDR3 totals 16 residues. With V trimmed by 1 base and J by 3 bases, 7 bases remained unmatched. CDR3 loop: CASSLGLLRGTDTQYF. CDR3 DNA: TGTGCCAGCAGCTTAGGTCTCCTGCGGGGGACAGATACGCAGTATTTT.

The chain is built from TRBV5-1 and TRBJ2-1, with TRBD2 identical over 7 bases. V dropped 5 bases and J dropped 6; count of bases not matched to a gene: 8. CDR3 length: 14 amino acids. Germline CDR1 is SGHRS and CDR2 is YFSETQ. The DNA for the CDR3 is TGCGCCAGCAGTAATACGGGAGGCCCCAATGAGCAGTTCTTC. Translating gives CASSNTGGPNEQFF. Looking up the rest from reference TRBV5-1 and TRBJ2-1 gives the full variable domain: KAGVTQTPRYLIKTRGQQVTLSCSPISGHRSVSWYQQTPGQGLQFLFEYFSETQRNKGNFPGRFSGRQFSNSRSEMNVSTLELGDSALYLCASSNTGGPNEQFFGPGTRLTVL.